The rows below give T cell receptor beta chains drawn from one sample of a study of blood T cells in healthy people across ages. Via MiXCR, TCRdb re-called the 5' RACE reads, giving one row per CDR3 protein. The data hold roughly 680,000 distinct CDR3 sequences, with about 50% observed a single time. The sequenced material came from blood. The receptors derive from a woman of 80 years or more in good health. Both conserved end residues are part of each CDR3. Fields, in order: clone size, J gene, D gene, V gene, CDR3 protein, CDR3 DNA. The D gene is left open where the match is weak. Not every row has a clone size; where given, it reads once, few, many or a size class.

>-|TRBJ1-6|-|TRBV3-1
CASSPTTWDSPLHF
TGTGCCAGCAGCCCTACGACATGGGATTCACCCCTCCACTTT
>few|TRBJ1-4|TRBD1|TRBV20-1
CSARGGTGINEKLFF
TGCAGTGCTAGAGGGGGGACAGGGATTAATGAAAAACTGTTTTTT
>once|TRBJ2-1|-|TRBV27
CASSYPAWAGNWDEQFF
TGTGCCAGCAGTTACCCAGCTTGGGCAGGGAATTGGGATGAGCAGTTCTTC
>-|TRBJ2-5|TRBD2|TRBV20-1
CSAPSTSGSLETQYF
TGCAGTGCTCCGTCGACTAGCGGATCACTAGAGACCCAGTACTTC
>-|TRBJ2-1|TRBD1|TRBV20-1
CSAPPGQRNEQFF
TGCAGTGCCCCTCCGGGACAGAGAAATGAGCAGTTCTTC
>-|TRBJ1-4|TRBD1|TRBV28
CASGTGGNRREKLFF
TGTGCCAGCGGGACAGGGGGAAACCGTCGAGAAAAACTGTTTTTT
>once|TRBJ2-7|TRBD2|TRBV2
CAISRGGTYEQYF
TGTGCCATATCACGGGGGGGTACCTACGAGCAGTACTTC
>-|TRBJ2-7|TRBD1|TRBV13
CASSKRQGLTYEQYF
TGTGCCAGCAGCAAACGACAGGGCCTAACCTACGAGCAGTACTTC
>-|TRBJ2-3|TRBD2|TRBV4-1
CASSPQRGGLTDTQYF
TGCGCCAGCAGCCCCCAGCGGGGGGGCCTTACAGATACGCAGTATTTT
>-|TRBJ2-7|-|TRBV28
CASISTGYEQYF
TGTGCCAGCATCTCTACAGGGTACGAGCAGTACTTC
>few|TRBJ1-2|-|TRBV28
CASSSRLYGYTF
TGTGCCAGCAGTTCACGGCTCTACGGCTACACCTTC
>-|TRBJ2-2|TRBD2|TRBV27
CASSLEAGGLTGELFF
TGTGCCAGCAGTTTAGAGGCGGGAGGGCTCACCGGGGAGCTGTTTTTT
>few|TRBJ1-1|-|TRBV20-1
CSARSRSMNTEAFF
TGCAGTGCTAGATCCAGGAGCATGAACACTGAAGCTTTCTTT
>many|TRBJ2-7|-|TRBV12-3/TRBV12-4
CASSLVAGGRYEQYF
TGTGCCAGCAGTTTGGTTGCCGGGGGGCGCTACGAGCAGTACTTC
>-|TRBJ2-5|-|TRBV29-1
CSISTGYQETQYF
TGCAGCATCAGCACAGGGTACCAAGAGACCCAGTACTTC
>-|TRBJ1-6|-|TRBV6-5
CASISPLHF
TGTGCCAGCATTTCACCCCTCCACTTT
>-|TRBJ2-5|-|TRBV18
CASSPTGLDRGYGEQYF
TGTGCCAGCTCACCGACCGGGTTGGACCGAGGTTATGGTGAGCAGTACTTC
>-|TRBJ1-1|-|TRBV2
CASSHTTNTEAFF
TGTGCCAGCAGCCATACAACGAACACTGAAGCTTTCTTT
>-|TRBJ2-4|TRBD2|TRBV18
CASSPSGLALAKNIQYF
TGTGCCAGCTCACCCTCGGGACTAGCGCTAGCCAAAAACATTCAGTACTTC
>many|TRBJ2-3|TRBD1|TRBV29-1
CSVEGTGVTDTQYF
TGCAGCGTTGAGGGGACAGGGGTCACAGATACGCAGTATTTT
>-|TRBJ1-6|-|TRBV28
CASNPDTVHSPLHF
TGTGCCAGCAACCCCGACACTGTACATTCACCCCTCCACTTT
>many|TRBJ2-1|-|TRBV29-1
CSVIAQGFYNEQFF
TGCAGCGTTATCGCACAGGGATTCTACAATGAGCAGTTCTTC
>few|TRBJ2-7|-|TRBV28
CASTQNNYEQYF
TGTGCCAGCACTCAGAATAACTACGAGCAGTACTTC